A selection of T cell receptor beta chains follows, all from one sample in a study of blood T cell repertoires in COVID-19. Some clones are missing from TCRdb's copy, which holds only in-frame ones; the method was immunoSEQ multiplex PCR. The profile shows tens of thousands of clones, roughly 89% of them singletons. Sequencing input: peripheral blood. The receptors were sampled from a woman aged 45-65 years with active COVID-19. Each CDR3 is given without its conserved first and last residue. Each record gives: CDR3 protein, clone size, V gene. Clone size is shown for a subset of rows, as once, few, many or a class of expanded clone.

ASRLGQGSPEAF,.,TRBV5-5
ASSPIGTYYNEQF,.,TRBV5-5
ASSGDRSSYNEQF,.,TRBV2
ASSIGMASGRTDTQY,.,TRBV19
ASSRLAGSFYNEQF,.,TRBV19
ASSLFGQPQH,.,TRBV12-3/TRBV12-4
ASSREGVNQPQH,.,TRBV21-1
ASSHQLGDKGYT,once,TRBV9
ASRLALQGGYEQY,.,TRBV19
ASRASPGADTQY,.,TRBV19
SARDRDEQY,.,TRBV20-1
ASSRAGQGISYNEQF,.,TRBV4-1
AWSGGVNYEQY,.,TRBV30
ASSYGDRYEQY,.,TRBV12-3/TRBV12-4
ASSSSDSFSPIDYGYT,.,TRBV7-9
ASRGDRSAEAF,.,TRBV6-5
ASSADPPGQGYFT,once,TRBV9
ASSPLRLGSEKF,.,TRBV5-8
ASSLQGGNQPQH,.,TRBV5-1
ASSRGSFAYNEQF,.,TRBV6-5
ASSLVKGEGGTEAF,.,TRBV7-7
ASSQDAGMNTEAF,.,TRBV4-1
ASSFDRGQAGANVLT,.,TRBV7-8
ASSLQDRVHSPLH,.,TRBV5-5
ASSPSAGQTETQY,.,TRBV27
ASSLVGSGTSTDTQY,.,TRBV5-1
ASRLQGGPAF,.,TRBV27
VGQEETFLYEQY,.,TRBV6-5
SVRDTSYEQY,few,TRBV29-1
ASSSLAGSVYEQY,once,TRBV7-2
ASSQGTLGTLNTEAF,.,TRBV3-1/TRBV3-2
ASSPGPARQETQY,.,TRBV5-1
ASSVGEYEQY,.,TRBV9
AISTGRDIQY,.,TRBV10-3
ASRFFWGEANEKLF,.,TRBV12-2
ASSHTVHEQY,.,TRBV27
ASRTSGSGYEQY,.,TRBV6-5
SVGDSVYEQY,.,TRBV29-1
ASRTGTSGIEATDTQY,.,TRBV2
ASSEARGGAPTRYNEQF,.,TRBV2
AWSVVAGGFTDTQY,.,TRBV30
ASSFSGSSYNEQF,.,TRBV27
ASQLTGVNTEAF,few,TRBV5-1
ASSQQGFETQY,.,TRBV2
AWSSSGKPQH,.,TRBV30
ASSPRTGGEAF,.,TRBV27
AWTRLAGVNTQY,.,TRBV30
ASSLDRAEFYEQY,.,TRBV28
ASSSPDFLTDTQY,once,TRBV7-9
ASSLAGVSNEQY,.,TRBV5-6
ASSPRMSEAF,.,TRBV19
ASSQAGLGGYEQY,.,TRBV9